This TCR beta chain was observed in a study of early T cells in non-severe SARS-CoV-2 infection. On the study more broadly: Chains were unpaired, as sequencing was done on bulk RNA from unsorted whole blood.

Germline CDR1 is MNHNY and CDR2 is SVGAGI (reference sequence). Trimming took 6 bases from V and 4 from J, leaving 29 bases between them. The CDR3 sequence is 19 residues long. Each CDR3 protein gets one entry after TCRdb re-called the 5' RACE reads with MiXCR. The table shows approximately 77,000 distinct CDR3 sequences, with about a sixth occurring only once. In its sample, this clonotype was seen many times. Sequenced input: whole blood. The V call is TRBV6-6, the J call TRBJ2-3; D may be TRBD1 (5 bases). This clonotype was sampled from an adult who was a healthcare worker with PCR-confirmed SARS-CoV-2 infection or an uninfected control (not recorded which). Here the CDR3 reads CASSYGIRAIESHADTQYF. In DNA, the CDR3 is TGTGCCAGCAGCTACGGAATCAGGGCTATTGAGAGCCACGCAGATACGCAGTATTTT.